This TCR beta chain stems from a study of vaccination and CD4 T cells after COVID-19 (dated by TCRdb to the early 2020s). Notes on the research overall: Convalescent patients had a positive SARS-CoV-2 result on nasal swab PCR, and of these patients, nine had mild disease and one had severe disease. Six males and four females were included in the convalescent cohort, with two Hispanic individuals, seven Caucasians, two Asians and one multiracial person represented. Control cultures used a CEFX viral epitope pool as positive control, an HIV-1 Nef peptide pool as negative control, or no peptide. In ten to eleven COVID-19 convalescent patients and 4 infection-naive healthy vaccine recipients, the spike-specific CD4+ TCR repertoire before mRNA vaccination was compared with the repertoire after mRNA vaccination. Two doses of either the Pfizer-BioNTech BNT162b2 vaccine (n=8) or the Moderna mRNA-1273 vaccine (n=2) were administered to participants. Post-COVID blood samples from convalescent patients were collected a median of around 100 days after diagnosis, with a range of roughly 35 to 161 days. The time from the second vaccine dose to post-vaccine blood sampling had a median of 72 days and ranged from about 14 to 241 days. Overlapping spike peptide pools from SARS-CoV-2 and from the common cold coronaviruses HCoV-NL63, HCoV-OC43 and HCoV-229E were used as culture stimuli.

What the authors observed across the whole study: Among convalescent patients, a median about 90% of the SARS-CoV-2-reactive clones seen after vaccination appeared only after vaccination, which suggests priming specific to the vaccine. In convalescent patients, nearly all vaccine-specific clones (304 of 307) were found to be mono-reactive for SARS-CoV-2 spike rather than cross-reactive with common cold coronaviruses. The number of convalescent patients in the study was relatively small, and the study did not examine early timepoints following natural infection. The median number of SARS-CoV-2-reactive clonotypes rose from around 20 after infection to 30 to 45 after vaccination, but the change was not significant.

Receptors were amplified or captured by PCR. DNA from cultured CD4+ T cells was subjected to TCR sequencing with the Oncomine TCR Beta short-read assay at the Johns Hopkins FTIC core. Genomic DNA was extracted from the cultured CD4+ T cells with the QIAamp micro DNA kit. Oncomine TCR Beta libraries made from cultured CD4+ T cells were pooled using unique dual indexes and sequenced on an Illumina iSeq 100. On the authors' methods: Non-productive sequences were removed, and CDR3s not starting with C, not ending with F or W, or shorter than 7 amino acids were discarded. The MANAFEST web application identified antigen-specific clonotypes by comparing peptide-stimulated wells against reference wells and other culture wells. To be called positive, a clone needed an FDR below 0.05, an odds ratio above 5, and a productive frequency above 0.1% in at least two of three replicate wells. A clonotype counted as cross-reactive if it showed significant expansion both in the SARS-CoV-2 spike wells and in at least one common cold coronavirus spike condition. Similarity between CDR3 sequences was evaluated in R version 3.6.1 using Levenshtein distances (stringdist) and unrooted phylogenetic trees (ape). In TCRdb, the public reads were trimmed at Q25 with fastp and aligned with MiXCR, with productive beta chains retained. Records with the same CDR3 protein are collapsed into one entry carrying the most frequent genes and DNA. The V and J calls and clone size come from TCRdb's table, not from the authors' own analysis. For this sample the table gives about 14,000 distinct CDR3 sequences, of which under 30% were detected only once. Over 15% of the sample lies in the top ten.

In the paper's terms, the treatment or condition label means: approximately nine-day PBMC culture with coronavirus spike peptide pools or control peptides (ViraFEST assay). The study used the ViraFEST assay, which expanded antigen-specific T cells with peptide pools and then identified expanded clonotypes by TCR sequencing. The convalescent patients' positive SARS-CoV-2 PCR tests fell between March and December 2020, which was before the Alpha, Beta and Delta variants emerged in the United States. Approximately 1.8 million PBMCs per well were cultured in IMDM with approximately 5% human AB serum and roughly 10 IU/ml IL-2, plus 10 ug/ml peptide pools. Half of the culture medium was replaced with fresh IL-2-containing medium on days 3 and 7. Once the cells had been in culture for less than 11 days, the EasySep CD4+ T cell isolation kit was used to isolate CD4+ T cells by negative selection. Ficoll-Paque Plus gradient centrifugation was used to isolate PBMCs from whole blood, and the isolated PBMCs were then either used fresh or cryopreserved at -140C. In general, triplicate wells were set up for every culture condition.

The CDR3 holds 13 amino acids from the cysteine to the phenylalanine. Only CDR3 DNA is held: 39 bases, read in frame from base 1. The germline V gene gives CDR1 as MRHNA and CDR2 as SNTAGT. V was cut back by 5 bases and J by 4 bases, leaving a gap of 9 bases between them. About this clonotype itself: Its target antigen remains unknown. No qualities accompany the bases; no much larger clone lies one base away.

Sequenced input: cultured CD4+ T cells from blood. The chain is assembled from TRBV6-4 and TRBJ1-5; the D gene is perhaps TRBD1, from 6 matching bases. The clonotype comes from a human donor with COVID-19. The CDR3 region reads CASSRDMNQPQHF. The nucleotides are TGTGCCAGCAGTCGGGACATGAATCAGCCCCAGCATTTT.